The rows below give T cell receptor beta chains drawn from one sample of a study of T cells in Graves' hyperthyroidism and ophthalmopathy. TCRdb processed the multiplex PCR reads anew with MiXCR; each CDR3 protein has one entry. The sample lists 400,000 to 500,000 distinct CDR3 sequences, roughly 13% seen once, with around 5.3% in the top ten. Specimen: blood. These receptors were obtained from a woman between 18 and 30 years old with Graves' hyperthyroidism. Both conserved end residues are part of each CDR3. Each record gives: D gene, V gene, clone size, J gene, CDR3 protein, CDR3 DNA. The D gene is left open where the match is weak. Rows give clone size only sometimes, using once, few, many, or a class for an expanded clone.

>.|TRBV30|.|TRBJ1-2
CACNGDRYGYTF
TGTGCCTGTAACGGGGACCGCTATGGCTACACCTTC
>.|TRBV6-2/TRBV6-3|.|TRBJ1-2
CASSYLILRGIGYTF
TGTGCCAGCAGTTACTTAATCCTGCGAGGGATCGGCTACACCTTC
>.|TRBV12-3/TRBV12-4|many|TRBJ2-1
CASSLGGRGDTYNEQFF
TGTGCCAGCAGTTTGGGTGGACGGGGGGACACGTACAATGAGCAGTTCTTC
>.|TRBV11-2|.|TRBJ2-1
CASATIRGAKNIQFF
TGTGCCTCCGCGACTATCAGGGGGGCCAAAAACATTCAGTTCTTC
>.|TRBV12-3/TRBV12-4|many|TRBJ2-1
CASRLGLSGGGSGYNEQFF
TGTGCCAGCAGACTAGGGCTTTCAGGAGGCGGCAGTGGCTACAATGAGCAGTTCTTC
>TRBD2|TRBV3-1|many|TRBJ2-1
CASSRPPGAGGGYNEQFF
TGTGCCAGCAGCCGTCCACCTGGAGCGGGAGGAGGCTACAATGAGCAGTTCTTC
>TRBD2|TRBV7-2|many|TRBJ2-1
CASSLVGGRAGGNEQFF
TGTGCCAGCAGCTTAGTCGGTGGGAGGGCCGGGGGCAATGAGCAGTTCTTC
>.|TRBV19|.|TRBJ2-1
CASSIDKWSNERFF
TGTGCCAGTAGTATAGATAAGTGGAGCAATGAGCGGTTCTTC
>.|TRBV2|many|TRBJ1-4
CASSKGIFEKLFF
TGTGCCAGCAGCAAGGGAATCTTTGAAAAACTGTTTTTT
>TRBD1|TRBV12-3/TRBV12-4|many|TRBJ1-1
CASNPGQGYTEAFF
TGTGCCAGCAACCCGGGACAGGGTTACACTGAAGCTTTCTTT
>TRBD2|TRBV6-1|few|TRBJ2-3
CASGGGGVETQYF
TGTGCCAGCGGCGGGGGTGGGGTAGAGACGCAGTATTTT
>TRBD2|TRBV30|.|TRBJ2-7
CAWSVGDYYEQYF
TGTGCCTGGAGTGTGGGGGACTACTACGAGCAGTACTTC
>.|TRBV15|.|TRBJ2-7
CATSRDRMYEQYF
TGTGCCACCAGCAGAGACAGGATGTACGAGCAGTACTTC
>TRBD2|TRBV20-1|.|TRBJ2-2
CSARELAGGSNTGELFF
TGCAGTGCTAGAGAGTTAGCGGGAGGGTCCAACACCGGGGAGCTGTTTTTT
>.|TRBV18|many|TRBJ2-7
CASSPPARVGYEQYF
TGTGCCAGCTCACCCCCGGCCAGGGTGGGTTACGAGCAGTACTTC
>.|TRBV29-1|.|TRBJ1-5
CSVAGGRNQPQHF
TGCAGCGTTGCCGGGGGCCGAAATCAGCCCCAGCATTTT
>.|TRBV5-8|.|TRBJ2-7
CASSLATQPGLYEQYF
TGTGCCAGCAGCCTGGCAACACAGCCGGGTCTGTACGAGCAGTACTTC